The clone carrying this T cell receptor (beta chain) was seen ten or more times. Its antigen is still unknown. The data were obtained in a study of T cells after yellow fever vaccination. Study results and limitations: Weaker in magnitude, the secondary response showed a faster peak on day 5 versus 15. There was a possibility that FACS-sorted repertoires contained abundant clonotypes contaminating from the bulk population. Clones that expanded after primary vaccination mostly reappeared after the booster (96% CD4, 80% to 90% CD8).

The CDR3 is 13 amino acids. V dropped 6 bases and J dropped 2 bases, with 10 bases sitting between them. Via MiXCR, TCRdb re-called the 5' RACE reads, giving one row per CDR3 protein. Of about 50,000 distinct CDR3 sequences listed, approximately 7% are singletons. Source: CD8+ T cells sorted from PBMCs, taken around 14 days after the first yellow fever vaccination. This rearrangement joins TRBV12-3 or TRBV12-4 to TRBJ1-1; D is possibly TRBD1 (6 bases). The receptor was isolated from a man younger than 30 who received the YFV17D yellow fever vaccine. The CDR3 nucleotides are TGTGCCAGCAGGCAAGGGGGAAACACTGAAGCTTTCTTT. Its protein product is CASRQGGNTEAFF.